This T cell receptor (beta chain) was identified in a study of blood T cell repertoires in COVID-19. Across the whole study: COVID-19 samples from acute and convalescent phases originated in the United States, Italy and Spain.

The CDR3 contains 15 residues. Trimming at V came to 6 bases and at J to 7 bases, leaving 9 bases not matched to a gene. Germline V gives CDR1 LNHDA, CDR2 SQIVND (reference sequence). Only in-frame clones appear in the TCRdb table, and some are missing; sequencing was by immunoSEQ multiplex PCR. The sample has approximately 26,000 clones, around 90% seen once; the top ten hold around 2.7%. The V call is TRBV19, the J call TRBJ2-1; 10 bases match TRBD2. The TCR was taken from a human donor in a cohort sampled during active COVID-19. The sample comprised peripheral blood. The CDR3 DNA sequence: TGTGCCAGTAGCCTTAGCGGGAGGACGCGGAATGAGCAGTTCTTC. Protein sequence: CASSLSGRTRNEQFF.